These 25 T cell receptor beta chains share one sample of origin, sequenced in a study of blood T cells in healthy people across ages. A sample-barcoded 5' primer and a J-beta primer mix were used in a second PCR of about 7 to 12 cycles. TCRdb analysed the 5' RACE reads with MiXCR anew, one entry per CDR3 protein. The sample consists of under 1,100,000 distinct CDR3 sequences, approximately 26% of them appearing once. This same sample was also part of a study on T cells of mothers and their children.

The sample taken for sequencing was blood. These receptors came from a girl aged 2 to 10 in good health.

This clonotype was counted a few times. The J gene is TRBJ2-3, the V gene TRBV20-1; no clear D. This CDR3 region has 14 residues. Trimming took off 0 bases at V and 0 bases at J, with 7 bases between the two ends. In germline, CDR1 is DFQATT, CDR2 SNEGSKA (reference sequence). CDR3 DNA sequence: TGCAGTGCTAGAGATCAGATTAGCACAGATACGCAGTATTTT. This gives the protein CSARDQISTDTQYF.

The chain has TRBV28 and TRBJ2-5; a weak D match, TRBD2 (5 bases). TRBJ2-7 matches the DNA end more closely, so the J call is doubtful. Germline V CDR1 and CDR2: MDHEN, SYDVKM. The CDR3 runs 14 residues. Here the CDR3 reads CASSGVGVSYEQYF. CDR3 DNA: TGTGCCAGCAGCGGGGTGGGAGTATCCTACGAGCAGTACTTC.

V and J are TRBV7-2 and TRBJ2-7; 7 positions agree with TRBD2. V lost 5 bases and J lost 6; bases outside the gene matches: 7. The CDR3 totals 13 residues. Looked up from germline, CDR1 is SGHTA and CDR2 is FQGNSA. The CDR3 region is CASSAGVFGEQYF. The CDR3 DNA reads as TGTGCCAGCAGCGCGGGAGTGTTCGGCGAGCAGTACTTC. The full variable domain, its missing parts supplied by reference TRBV7-2 and TRBJ2-7, is GAGVSQSPSNKVTEKGKDVELRCDPISGHTALYWYRQSLGQGLEFLIYFQGNSAPDKSGLPSDRFSAERTGGSVSTLTIQRTQQEDSAVYLCASSAGVFGEQYFGPGTRLTVT.

This clonotype was picked up a small number of times. This chain links TRBV12-3 or TRBV12-4 with TRBJ1-5, with D perhaps matching TRBD1 (5 bases). The V end was cut by 6 bases, the J end by 2 bases, with 11 bases between. CDR3 length: 14 amino acids. The DNA for the CDR3 is TGTGCCAGCAGCTGGGGGGAAGGCAATCAGCCCCAGCATTTT. Protein sequence: CASSWGEGNQPQHF.

This clonotype was observed at least ten times. One end of the junction fails to match germline, which may point to a read error. The chain links TRBV5-1 to TRBJ2-7; perhaps TRBD2 as D (5 bases). The CDR3 length is 13 residues. Per germline, CDR1 SGHRS and CDR2 YFSETQ. The CDR3 nucleotides read TGTGCCAGCAGGCCCGACGGGACCTACGAGCAGTACTTC. This codes for CASRPDGTYEQYF.

The J gene is TRBJ2-7, the V gene TRBV4-3, with D perhaps TRBD1 or TRBD2 (6 bases each). The CDR3 is 13 amino acids. V lost 4 bases and J lost 6, with 13 bases in between. CDR1 is LGHNA and CDR2 is YSLEER in the germline V gene. As DNA, the CDR3 is TGCGCCAGCAGCCCGGGGGCTCCCAGCGAGCAGTACTTC. As protein: CASSPGAPSEQYF.

This clonotype was counted between two and nine times. The rearrangement joins TRBV7-9 to TRBJ1-4, with D perhaps matching TRBD1 (5 bases). With 6 bases removed from V and 8 bases from J, the gap between germline ends came to 22 bases. CDR3 length: 16 amino acids. Germline CDR1 SEHNR, CDR2 FQNEAQ (reference sequence). The DNA for the CDR3 is TGTGCCAGCAGTTCCACGATACACATCGGGGGAGAAAAACTGTTTTTT. It codes for CASSSTIHIGGEKLFF.

This clonotype was seen a few times. This chain connects TRBV20-1 to TRBJ2-1; 7 positions agree with TRBD2. Germline-derived CDR1 and CDR2 are DFQATT and SNEGSKA (reference sequence). The trim removed 3 bases at V and 5 bases at J, leaving 13 bases unmatched. The CDR3 spans 16 residues. This CDR3 reads CSARGRGSGIHNEQFF. CDR3 sequence (DNA): TGCAGTGCTAGGGGACGCGGGAGTGGGATCCACAATGAGCAGTTCTTC.

This clonotype was counted between two and nine times. CDR3 sequence reads: CASEVGFGTEAFF. The DNA of the CDR3 is TGTGCCAGCGAGGTGGGGTTCGGCACTGAAGCTTTCTTT. The chain joins TRBV12-3 or TRBV12-4 to TRBJ1-1, with D uncertain. With 8 bases removed from V and 4 bases from J, the gap between germline ends came to 14 bases. The CDR3 runs 13 residues.

The chain joins TRBV12-5 to TRBJ1-4, with no clear D. The germline CDR1 and CDR2 sequences are LGHNT and FRNRAP. V lost 3 bases to trimming and J lost 4 bases, with 15 bases between them. This CDR3 spans 16 amino acids. The CDR3 region has the DNA TGTGCTAGTGGTTTCAACTTACGGGGAATTAATGAAAAACTGTTTTTT. Translating it yields CASGFNLRGINEKLFF.

This sequence joins TRBV7-9 and TRBJ2-7; tentative D call: TRBD2 (5 bases). The V and J ends lost 0 bases and 2 bases respectively, with 8 bases between them. Germline V gives CDR1 SEHNR, CDR2 FQNEAQ (reference sequence). This CDR3 comprises 14 residues. The CDR3 loop reads CASSLATRPYEQYF. The CDR3 nucleotides are TGTGCCAGCAGCTTAGCCACTAGACCCTACGAGCAGTACTTC.

This clonotype came up a few times. The V and J genes are TRBV12-3 or TRBV12-4 and TRBJ2-5; D gene unclear. The V end lost 2 bases, the J end lost 4 bases, and 14 bases lay between the germline ends. This CDR3 is built from 15 residues. In nucleotides, the CDR3 is TGTGCCAGCAGTTTAACCATCGACTTTACAGAGACCCAGTACTTC. Its protein product is CASSLTIDFTETQYF.

The genes are TRBV20-1 and TRBJ1-1; tentative D call: TRBD1 (6 bases). CDR1 is DFQATT, CDR2 SNEGSKA, per germline (reference sequence). V dropped 6 bases and J dropped 2 bases, with 10 bases sitting between them. The CDR3 has 12 residues. CDR3 sequence reads: CSARTVNTEAFF. The DNA for the CDR3 is TGCAGTGCCCGGACAGTTAACACTGAAGCTTTCTTT.

This sequence joins TRBV5-5 and TRBJ1-5; no clear D. Germline V gene data show CDR1 as SGHKS and CDR2 as YYEKEE (reference sequence). The length of the CDR3 is 18 residues. The V and J ends lost 2 bases and 0 bases respectively, with 18 bases between them. The CDR3 spells CASSFGGEWGFSNQPQHF. The CDR3 bases are TGTGCCAGCAGCTTTGGTGGTGAATGGGGATTTAGCAATCAGCCCCAGCATTTT.

This chain joins TRBV12-3 or TRBV12-4 and TRBJ2-7; TRBD2 matches at 7 bases. The J segment lost 4 bases and the V segment lost 6 bases, leaving 9 bases of the junction unmatched. The CDR3 consists of 14 residues. The CDR3 protein is CASRGGWGSYEQYF. The CDR3 region has the DNA TGTGCCAGCAGGGGAGGGTGGGGGAGTTACGAGCAGTACTTC.

The rearrangement joins TRBV12-3 or TRBV12-4 to TRBJ2-3; 14 nucleotides line up with TRBD2. The V gene end was trimmed by 4 bases and the J gene end by 4 bases; junction bases not matched to a gene: 10. This CDR3 spans 18 amino acids. The CDR3 loop reads CASSSGLAGAPGADTQYF. CDR3 sequence (DNA): TGTGCCAGCAGTTCGGGACTAGCGGGAGCCCCGGGGGCAGATACGCAGTATTTT.

This clonotype was observed a handful of times. The CDR3 DNA is TGTGCTAGTGGTCCCAGGGTAGAGACCGGGGAGCTGTTTTTT. Its translation is CASGPRVETGELFF. The V gene is TRBV12-5, the J gene TRBJ2-2, with D possibly matching TRBD1 (5 bases). This CDR3 comprises 14 residues. V gave up 5 bases and J gave up 5 bases, with 12 bases separating them. CDR1 is LGHNT, CDR2 FRNRAP, per germline.

In its sample, this clonotype was seen a few times. CDR3 nucleotides: TGTGCCAGCACTCATCTAGGCGGGGGGTACGAGCAGTACTTC. Residues: CASTHLGGGYEQYF. The chain carries TRBV28 and TRBJ2-7; 8 nucleotides agree with TRBD2. The V gene's germline CDR1 is MDHEN and CDR2 SYDVKM. J lost 4 bases, V lost 7 bases, and 9 bases had no gene match. The CDR3 runs to 14 residues.

The gene calls are TRBV18 and TRBJ2-5, with 15 bases identical to TRBD2. Looked up from germline, CDR1 is KGHSH and CDR2 is LQKENI. V was pared by 11 bases and J by 1 base, with 11 bases of the junction left unmatched. The CDR3 spans 17 residues. CDR3 DNA: TGTGCCTGTCACCCGGGACTAGCGGGGGGTATCCAAGAGACCCAGTACTTC. This encodes CACHPGLAGGIQETQYF.

This rearrangement joins TRBV11-2 to TRBJ2-5, with D perhaps assigned TRBD1 or TRBD2 (5 bases each). CDR1 and CDR2 from the germline V gene are SGHAT and FQNNGV. V lost 5 bases to trimming and J lost 5 bases, with 18 bases between them. This CDR3 spans 15 amino acids. This CDR3 is CASSLWAGRRETQYF. The CDR3 nucleotides read TGTGCCAGCAGCCTCTGGGCAGGGAGACGGGAGACCCAGTACTTC.

Only a few counts were recorded for this clonotype. V gene TRBV6-1 combines with J gene TRBJ2-5, with 10 bases lining up with TRBD1. Germline V gives CDR1 MNHNS, CDR2 SASEGT. The V segment lost 6 bases and the J segment 4 bases; nucleotides outside the gene matches: 8. The CDR3 is made up of 15 amino acids. The CDR3, as DNA: TGTGCCAGCAGCCAAGACAGGGGGCGCGCAGAGACCCAGTACTTC. Translating gives CASSQDRGRAETQYF.

This clonotype came up a few times. This chain uses TRBV12-3 or TRBV12-4 with TRBJ2-5, with 13 nucleotides matching TRBD2. This CDR3 contains 16 residues. V was pared by 6 bases and J by 0 bases, with 4 bases of the junction left unmatched. CDR3 loop: CASSFGLAGDQETQYF. As DNA, the CDR3 is TGTGCCAGCAGCTTCGGACTAGCGGGGGACCAAGAGACCCAGTACTTC.

The V gene is TRBV2, the J gene TRBJ2-7; D not certain. Trimming left V 4 bases short and J 0 bases short, with 13 bases between. The germline V gene has CDR1 SNHLY and CDR2 FYNNEI. CDR3 length: 15 amino acids. CDR3 region: CASSGIVLSSYEQYF. CDR3 in DNA: TGTGCCAGCAGTGGGATCGTTCTAAGCTCCTACGAGCAGTACTTC. Full variable domain (remainder filled in from reference TRBV2 and TRBJ2-7): EPEVTQTPSHQVTQMGQEVILRCVPISNHLYFYWYRQILGQKVEFLVSFYNNEISEKSEIFDDQFSVERPDGSNFTLKIRSTKLEDSAMYFCASSGIVLSSYEQYFGPGTRLTVT.

This clonotype was detected only a few times. The chain uses TRBV7-2 and TRBJ2-1; possible D gene TRBD2, 5 bases. The CDR3 extends over 14 amino acids. Trimming stripped 3 bases from V and 7 bases from J, with 13 bases between. Germline assignment: CDR1 SGHTA and CDR2 FQGNSA. CDR3 region: CASSFGLARNEQFF. The CDR3 DNA sequence: TGTGCCAGCAGCTTCGGTCTAGCACGGAATGAGCAGTTCTTC.

V gene TRBV6-6 combines with J gene TRBJ2-5; D unresolved. The CDR3 is made up of 14 amino acids. V was trimmed by 2 bases and J by 2 bases, leaving 9 bases between them. Looked up from germline, CDR1 is MNHNY and CDR2 is SVGAGI (reference sequence). This chain's CDR3 is CASSYVRKQETQYF. CDR3 nucleotide sequence: TGTGCCAGCAGTTACGTGAGGAAACAAGAGACCCAGTACTTC.